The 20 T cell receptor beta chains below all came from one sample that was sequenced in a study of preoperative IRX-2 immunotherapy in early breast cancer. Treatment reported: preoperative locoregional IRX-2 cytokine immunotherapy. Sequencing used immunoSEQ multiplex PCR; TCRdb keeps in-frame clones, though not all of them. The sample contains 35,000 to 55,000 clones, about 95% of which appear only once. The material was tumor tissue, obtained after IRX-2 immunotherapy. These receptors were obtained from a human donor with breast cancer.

The CDR3 nucleotides are TGTGCCAGCAGCTTAGGGGACTGGAACTACGAGCAGTACTTC. It translates to CASSLGDWNYEQYF. This chain joins TRBV7-8 and TRBJ2-7; D may be TRBD2 (6 bases). This CDR3 is built from 14 residues. The ends were cut back, 1 base at V and 3 bases at J, with 10 bases in the middle. CDR1 is SGHVS, CDR2 FQNEAQ, per germline. The full variable domain, completed using reference TRBV7-8 and TRBJ2-7, is GAGVSQSPRYKVAKRGQDVALRCDPISGHVSLFWYQQALGQGPEFLTYFQNEAQLDKSGLPSDRFFAERPEGSVSTLKIQRTQQEDSAVYLCASSLGDWNYEQYFGPGTRLTVT.

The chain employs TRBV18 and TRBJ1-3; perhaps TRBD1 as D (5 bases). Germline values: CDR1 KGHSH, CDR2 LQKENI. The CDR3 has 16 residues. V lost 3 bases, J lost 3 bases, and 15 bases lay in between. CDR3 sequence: CASSPTGGTGGNTIYF. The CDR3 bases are TGTGCCAGCTCACCTACCGGCGGGACCGGTGGAAACACCATATATTTT. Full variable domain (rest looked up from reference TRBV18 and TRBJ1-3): NAGVMQNPRHLVRRRGQEARLRCSPMKGHSHVYWYRQLPEEGLKFMVYLQKENIIDESGMPKERFSAEFPKEGPSILRIQQVVRGDSAAYFCASSPTGGTGGNTIYFGEGSWLTVV.

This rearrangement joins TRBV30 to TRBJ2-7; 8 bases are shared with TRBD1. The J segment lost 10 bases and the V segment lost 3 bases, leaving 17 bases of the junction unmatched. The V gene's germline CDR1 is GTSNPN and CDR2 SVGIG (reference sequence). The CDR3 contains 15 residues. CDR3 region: CAWRGGQGWGPSQYF. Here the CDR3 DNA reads TGTGCCTGGAGGGGAGGACAGGGTTGGGGACCTTCCCAGTACTTC. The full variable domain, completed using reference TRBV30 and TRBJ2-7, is SQTIHQWPATLVQPVGSPLSLECTVEGTSNPNLYWYRQAAGRGLQLLFYSVGIGQISSEVPQNLSASRPQDRQFILSSKKLLLSDSGFYLCAWRGGQGWGPSQYFGPGTRLTVT.

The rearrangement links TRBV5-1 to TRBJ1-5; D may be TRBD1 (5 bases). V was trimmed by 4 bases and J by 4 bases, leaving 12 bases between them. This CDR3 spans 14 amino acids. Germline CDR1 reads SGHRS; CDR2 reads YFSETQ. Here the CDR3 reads CASSPGTGNQPQHF. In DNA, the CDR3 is TGCGCCAGCAGCCCCGGGACGGGTAATCAGCCCCAGCATTTT.

CDR3 bases: TGTGCCATCAGTGAGCTTATGACAGCTACCTACGAGCAGTACTTC. Its protein is CAISELMTATYEQYF. The rearrangement joins TRBV10-3 to TRBJ2-7, with a weak D call TRBD1 (5 bases). From germline, CDR1 is ENHRY and CDR2 SYGVKD. The V and J ends lost 2 bases and 2 bases respectively, with 13 bases between them. This CDR3 contains 15 residues.

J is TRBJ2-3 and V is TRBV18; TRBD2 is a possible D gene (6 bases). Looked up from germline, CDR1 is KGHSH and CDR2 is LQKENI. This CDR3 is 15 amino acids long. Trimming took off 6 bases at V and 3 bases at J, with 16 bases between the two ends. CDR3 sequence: CASSPGGVGTDTQYF. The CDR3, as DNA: TGTGCCAGCTCGCCCGGCGGGGTGGGGACAGATACGCAGTATTTT.

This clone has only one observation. CDR3 nucleotides: TGTGCCAGCAGCTTCTCTCACAGGGGTGCCTCTGGAAACACCATATATTTT. Translated, it gives CASSFSHRGASGNTIYF. V gene TRBV5-4 combines with J gene TRBJ1-3; 7 bases are a match to TRBD1. The CDR3 runs 17 residues. V dropped 2 bases and J dropped 0; count of bases not matched to a gene: 8. Germline values: CDR1 SGHNT, CDR2 YYREEE (reference sequence).

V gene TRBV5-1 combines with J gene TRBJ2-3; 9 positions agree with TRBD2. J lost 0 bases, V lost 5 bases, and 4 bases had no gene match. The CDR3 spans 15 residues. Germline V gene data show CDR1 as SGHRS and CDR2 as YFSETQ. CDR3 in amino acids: CASRKSGGSTDTQYF. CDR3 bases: TGCGCCAGCAGAAAGAGCGGGGGGAGCACAGATACGCAGTATTTT.

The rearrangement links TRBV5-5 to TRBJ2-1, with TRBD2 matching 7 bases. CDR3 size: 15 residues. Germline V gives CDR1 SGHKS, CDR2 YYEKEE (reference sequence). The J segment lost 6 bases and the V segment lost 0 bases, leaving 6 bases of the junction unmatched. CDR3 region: CASSLVAGGGNEQFF. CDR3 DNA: TGTGCCAGCAGCTTGGTAGCGGGCGGGGGCAATGAGCAGTTCTTC.

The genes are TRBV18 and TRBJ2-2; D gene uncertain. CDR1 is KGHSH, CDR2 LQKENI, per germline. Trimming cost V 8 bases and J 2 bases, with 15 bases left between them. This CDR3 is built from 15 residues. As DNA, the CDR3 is TGTGCCAGCCTTTCAAATATGGTAAACACCGGGGAGCTGTTTTTT. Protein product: CASLSNMVNTGELFF.

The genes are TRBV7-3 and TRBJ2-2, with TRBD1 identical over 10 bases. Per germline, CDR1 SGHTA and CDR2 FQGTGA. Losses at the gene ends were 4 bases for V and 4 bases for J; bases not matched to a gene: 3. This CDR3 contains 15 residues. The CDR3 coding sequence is TGTGCCAGCAGCTCCCGGGACAGGGGCACCGGGGAGCTGTTTTTT. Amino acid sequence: CASSSRDRGTGELFF.

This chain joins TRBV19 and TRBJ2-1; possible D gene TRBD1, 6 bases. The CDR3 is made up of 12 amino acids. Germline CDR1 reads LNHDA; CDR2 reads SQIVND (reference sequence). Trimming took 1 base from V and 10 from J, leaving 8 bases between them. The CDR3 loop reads CASSIGTVEQFF. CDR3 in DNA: TGTGCCAGTAGTATAGGGACAGTGGAGCAGTTCTTC.

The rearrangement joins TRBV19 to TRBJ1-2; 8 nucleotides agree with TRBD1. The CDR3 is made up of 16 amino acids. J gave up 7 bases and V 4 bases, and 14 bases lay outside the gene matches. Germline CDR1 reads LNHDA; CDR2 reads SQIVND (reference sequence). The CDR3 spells CASSRAPQGANIGYTF. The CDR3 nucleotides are TGTGCCAGTAGTAGAGCCCCCCAGGGGGCTAATATTGGCTACACCTTC.

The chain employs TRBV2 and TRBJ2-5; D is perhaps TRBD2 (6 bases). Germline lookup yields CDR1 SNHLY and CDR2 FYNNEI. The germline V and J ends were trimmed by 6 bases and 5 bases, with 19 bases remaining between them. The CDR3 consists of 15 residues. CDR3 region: CASSRDSSWAETQYF. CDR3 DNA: TGTGCCAGCAGCCGGGACTCATCGTGGGCGGAGACCCAGTACTTC.

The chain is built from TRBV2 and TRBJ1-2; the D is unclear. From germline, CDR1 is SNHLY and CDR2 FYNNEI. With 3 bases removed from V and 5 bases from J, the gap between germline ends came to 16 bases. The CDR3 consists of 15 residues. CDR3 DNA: TGTGCCAGCAGTGATGCCGCGGCCCCCCTTTATGGCTACACCTTC. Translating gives CASSDAAAPLYGYTF.

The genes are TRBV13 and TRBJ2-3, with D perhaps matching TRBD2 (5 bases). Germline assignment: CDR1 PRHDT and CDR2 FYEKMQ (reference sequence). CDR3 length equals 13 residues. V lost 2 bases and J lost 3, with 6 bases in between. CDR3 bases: TGTGCCAGCAGCTTACCGGGAACAGATACGCAGTATTTT. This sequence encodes CASSLPGTDTQYF.

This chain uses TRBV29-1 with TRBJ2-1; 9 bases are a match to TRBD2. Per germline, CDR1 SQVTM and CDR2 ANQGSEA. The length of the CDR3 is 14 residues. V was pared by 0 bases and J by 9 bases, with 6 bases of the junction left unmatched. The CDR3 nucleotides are TGCAGCGTTGAAGACGCGGGACTAGCCACTGAGCAGTTCTTC. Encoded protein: CSVEDAGLATEQFF.

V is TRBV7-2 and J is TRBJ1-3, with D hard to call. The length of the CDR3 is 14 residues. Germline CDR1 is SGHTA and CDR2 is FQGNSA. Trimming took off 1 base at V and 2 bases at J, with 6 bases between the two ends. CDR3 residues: CASSLDSPGNTIYF. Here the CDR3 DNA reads TGTGCCAGCAGCTTAGACAGTCCTGGAAACACCATATATTTT.

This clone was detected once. CDR3 residues: CASSLWGMRNYGYTF. The CDR3 bases are TGTGCCAGCAGTTTATGGGGGATGCGGAACTATGGCTACACCTTC. The chain links TRBV28 to TRBJ1-2; no definite D call. Germline V lookup: CDR1 MDHEN, CDR2 SYDVKM. The CDR3 length is 15 residues. V lost 0 bases, J lost 2 bases, and 10 bases lay in between.

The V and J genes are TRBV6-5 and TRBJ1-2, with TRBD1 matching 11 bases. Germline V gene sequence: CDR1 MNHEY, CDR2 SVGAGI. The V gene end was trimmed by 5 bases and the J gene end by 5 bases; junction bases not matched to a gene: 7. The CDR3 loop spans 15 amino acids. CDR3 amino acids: CASSRGGQGVYGYTF. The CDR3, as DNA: TGTGCCAGCAGTCGAGGGGGACAGGGGGTTTATGGCTACACCTTC.